This T cell receptor (beta chain) was identified in a study of regulatory T cells in long-lasting Graves disease (TCRdb year 2021). General notes on the study: To count as having persistent Graves' disease, a patient had to have received antithyroid drug treatment for over 5 years with TSH receptor autoantibodies remaining persistently positive. On average, persistent Graves' disease patients in the clinical cohort had been on antithyroid drugs for approximately 10 years. A total of some 33 samples were covered by TCR sequencing, comprising some 13 persistent and roughly 20 newly diagnosed Graves' disease patients. Patients with persistent Graves' disease were compared with patients with newly diagnosed Graves' disease using TCR sequencing and RNA sequencing of peripheral blood. The study took place in China and was registered as a clinical trial. General conclusions and limits of the study: Persistent disease showed preferential use of TRBV28, TRBJ1-2 and TRBJ2-5, whereas newly diagnosed disease favored TRBV20-1 and TRBJ2-1. Lower TCR Shannon entropy and fewer highly expanded clones were observed in persistent Graves' disease patients than in newly diagnosed patients, which suggested clonal expansion. Sequencing and analysis were restricted to the TCR beta chain. The authors acknowledged the small sample size as a limitation that may reduce accuracy. Persistent patients shared more public clonotypes among themselves (around 2,500) than newly diagnosed patients did (approximately 870). The study examined only peripheral blood because the primary lesion, thyroid tissue, could not be accessed.

Turning to this clonotype: The clone's antigen remains unknown. The record has no base qualities; no much larger clone is one base away.

Library prep was done by multiplex PCR. Sequencing was carried out with an Illumina HiSeq 4000. TCR beta libraries were built with iRepertoire HTBI primers and Arm-PCR amplification of CDR3 regions. Before sequencing, the PCR products went through gel purification. Per the original workflow: A total of fewer than 65 TRBV and some 15 TRBJ segments were identified across samples and were used for gene usage analysis of CDR3 amino acid clonotypes. COPE and FqMerger were used to merge the filtered high-quality paired reads into contigs. BLAST was used to align contigs to IMGT TRBV, TRBD and TRBJ reference genes, and CDR3 was defined according to IMGT. Any clonotype with a frequency above 0.1% was counted as a highly expanded clone. Repertoire diversity was measured by Shannon entropy, and V-J evenness by the Gini coefficient. Clonotypes shared by more than one individual were considered public. The public sequencing data were trimmed at Q25 with fastp and processed into clonotypes with MiXCR by TCRdb, which kept only in-frame beta chains. Every CDR3 protein is listed once, alongside the most common genes and DNA of its rows. These V and J calls derive from TCRdb rather than the authors' analysis. The sample table contains 700,000 or so distinct CDR3 sequences; only one count was recorded for about 32% of them. Roughly 40% of the sample belongs to the ten largest clones.

The sample's time point label, in plain terms: persistent/refractory GD, antithyroid drugs over 5 years with positive TRAb. RNA was extracted from PBMCs in TRIzol for both TCR sequencing and RNA sequencing. Graves' disease was diagnosed according to American Thyroid Association guidelines. Patients were recruited from an endocrinology department in Xi'an, China. Each patient gave around 9 milliliters of peripheral blood, collected in an EDTA anticoagulant tube. PBMCs were isolated by Ficoll Paque Plus density gradient separation without further T cell sorting. RNA quality was checked with an Agilent 2100 Bioanalyzer and agarose gel, and concentration with a NanoDrop 2000. The V and J ends are trimmed by 6 bases and 0 bases, leaving 15 bases between them. The CDR3, cysteine through phenylalanine, is 15 amino acids long. CDR3 DNA only is kept here, 45 bases in frame from base 1. Sequences SGHDN (CDR1) and FVKESK (CDR2) are obtained from the germline V gene.

This specimen consisted of peripheral blood mononuclear cells (PBMCs), obtained when the disease was refractory, from a patient treated with antithyroid drugs. The chain links TRBV14 with TRBJ2-7; the D gene is perhaps TRBD1 or TRBD2, each of them matching over 5 bases. The clonotype originates from a female donor with Graves disease. The CDR3 amino acid sequence is: CASSLSGTVSYEQYF. Here is the DNA: TGTGCCAGCAGTTTATCCGGGACCGTCTCCTACGAGCAGTACTTC.